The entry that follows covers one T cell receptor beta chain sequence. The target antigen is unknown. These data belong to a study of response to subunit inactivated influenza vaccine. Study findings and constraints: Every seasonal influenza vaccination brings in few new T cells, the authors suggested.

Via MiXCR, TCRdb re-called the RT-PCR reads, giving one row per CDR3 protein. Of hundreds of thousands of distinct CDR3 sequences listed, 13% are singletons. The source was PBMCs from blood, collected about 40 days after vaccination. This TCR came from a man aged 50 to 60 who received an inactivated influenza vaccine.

CDR3 DNA: TGTGCCAGCAGATCCGACGGTCAGCCCCAGCATTTT. It yields the protein CASRSDGQPQHF. V usage is TRBV12-3 or TRBV12-4 and J usage is TRBJ1-5; D unresolved. The V end lost 6 bases, the J end lost 6 bases, and 9 bases lay between the germline ends. The CDR3 is made up of 12 amino acids.